These 15 T cell receptor beta chains came from one sample sequenced in a study of identifying expanded T cells in peripheral blood. The protocol was immunoSEQ multiplex PCR, while the TCRdb copy is restricted to in-frame clones and leaves out a portion. The sample gives some 96,000 clones, 88% of which show up once; 5.5% is in the top ten. The specimen was blood. These receptors were taken from a person aged 18 to 70 in good health.

This clone appeared a few times. V usage is TRBV7-8 and J usage is TRBJ2-1, with D perhaps matching TRBD2 (5 bases). The CDR3 covers 13 residues. Trimming took off 1 base at V and 7 bases at J, with 8 bases between the two ends. The germline V gene encodes CDR1 SGHVS and CDR2 FQNEAQ. The CDR3 DNA follows: TGTGCCAGCAGCTTAGTCCCGGGGAATGAGCAGTTCTTC. Protein product: CASSLVPGNEQFF. Supplemented by reference TRBV7-8 and TRBJ2-1, the full variable domain reads GAGVSQSPRYKVAKRGQDVALRCDPISGHVSLFWYQQALGQGPEFLTYFQNEAQLDKSGLPSDRFFAERPEGSVSTLKIQRTQQEDSAVYLCASSLVPGNEQFFGPGTRLTVL.

The chain joins TRBV5-1 to TRBJ1-2; TRBD1 might be the D (6 bases). Looked up from germline, CDR1 is SGHRS and CDR2 is YFSETQ. Between the trimmed V and J ends, which lost 0 bases and 5 bases, there was a span of 14 bases. The CDR3 has 15 residues. The CDR3 spells CASSLVTGSGYGYTF. DNA for the CDR3: TGCGCCAGCAGCTTGGTAACAGGGTCGGGGTATGGCTACACCTTC. The full variable domain, completed using reference TRBV5-1 and TRBJ1-2, is KAGVTQTPRYLIKTRGQQVTLSCSPISGHRSVSWYQQTPGQGLQFLFEYFSETQRNKGNFPGRFSGRQFSNSRSEMNVSTLELGDSALYLCASSLVTGSGYGYTFGSGTRLTVV.

The genes are TRBV9 and TRBJ2-2, with TRBD2 as a possible D gene (6 bases). Germline values: CDR1 SGDLS, CDR2 YYNGEE. This CDR3 has 15 amino acids. Trimming shortened V by 1 base and J by 4 bases, and 11 bases separated the two germline ends. CDR3 residues: CASSVSGEATGELFF. The CDR3 nucleotides are TGTGCCAGCAGCGTATCGGGGGAGGCCACCGGGGAGCTGTTTTTT. The full variable domain, rest sourced from reference TRBV9 and TRBJ2-2, is DSGVTQTPKHLITATGQRVTLRCSPRSGDLSVYWYQQSLDQGLQFLIQYYNGEERAKGNILERFSAQQFPDLHSELNLSSLELGDSALYFCASSVSGEATGELFFGEGSRLTVL.

This clone was counted a few times. The chain carries TRBV28 and TRBJ2-5; 10 bases map to TRBD2. Germline V gene sequence: CDR1 MDHEN, CDR2 SYDVKM. Trimming at V came to 5 bases and at J to 4 bases, leaving 13 bases not matched to a gene. The CDR3 consists of 17 residues. CDR3 DNA sequence: TGTGCCAGCAGTCTACTCGGACTAGCGGTGGTAAGAGAGACCCAGTACTTC. Amino acid sequence: CASSLLGLAVVRETQYF.

V usage is TRBV5-1 and J usage is TRBJ1-2; the match to TRBD1 covers 7 bases. In germline, CDR1 is SGHRS, CDR2 YFSETQ. The V and J ends lost 2 bases and 4 bases, in that order; junction bases with no gene match: 8. There are 15 residues in the CDR3. The CDR3 DNA reads as TGCGCCAGCAGCTTCCAAAGGGACAGAGCCTATGGCTACACCTTC. It encodes CASSFQRDRAYGYTF.

The V call is TRBV27, the J call TRBJ2-7; D may be TRBD1 or TRBD2 (5 bases each). Trimming pared 6 bases from V and 0 bases from J, leaving 9 bases between. The germline CDR1 and CDR2 sequences are MNHEY and SMNVEV (reference sequence). This CDR3 spans 13 amino acids. The CDR3 DNA is TGTGCCAGCAGCGTCGGGGCCTCCTACGAGCAGTACTTC. This sequence encodes CASSVGASYEQYF.

Comment on this clone: This specimen includes other DNA sequences encoding the same CDR3. V gene TRBV14 combines with J gene TRBJ1-3; D is uncertain. The CDR3 extends over 15 amino acids. From germline, CDR1 is SGHDN and CDR2 FVKESK. V was cut by 1 base and J by 0 bases, with 7 bases left in between. The chain's CDR3 is CASSQGRRSGNTIYF. The CDR3 DNA reads as TGTGCCAGCAGCCAAGGCAGACGCTCTGGAAACACCATATATTTT.

This clone was seen once. The chain employs TRBV5-1 and TRBJ1-1; D is perhaps TRBD1 (5 bases). Germline values: CDR1 SGHRS, CDR2 YFSETQ. Trimming removed 6 bases at V and 0 bases at J, with 15 bases between. This CDR3 contains 15 residues. This chain's CDR3 is CASTGQPGVNTEAFF. The DNA for the CDR3 is TGCGCCAGCACGGGGCAGCCGGGGGTGAACACTGAAGCTTTCTTT.

The chain has TRBV27 and TRBJ1-3; D is undetermined. Trimming took off 4 bases at V and 0 bases at J, with 7 bases between the two ends. Germline CDR1 MNHEY, CDR2 SMNVEV (reference sequence). The CDR3 totals 14 residues. CDR3 nucleotides: TGTGCCAGCAGTTCGGAGTACTCTGGAAACACCATATATTTT. It is translated as CASSSEYSGNTIYF.

This clone was counted a single time. The rearrangement joins TRBV7-2 to TRBJ2-7, with unresolved D. The CDR3 covers 13 residues. The V gene's germline CDR1 is SGHTA and CDR2 FQGNSA. V lost 0 bases to trimming and J lost 5 bases, with 8 bases between them. The CDR3 reads CASSLAVAHEQYF. DNA of the CDR3: TGTGCCAGCAGCTTAGCGGTTGCGCACGAGCAGTACTTC.

This clone has just one count. The CDR3 here is CASSFQGPMNTEAFF. The CDR3 DNA sequence: TGCGCCAGCAGCTTTCAAGGACCAATGAACACTGAAGCTTTCTTT. This chain joins TRBV5-1 and TRBJ1-1; D is unresolved. The V gene lost 2 bases and the J gene lost 0 bases, with 11 bases spanning the gap. CDR1 SGHRS and CDR2 YFSETQ come from the germline V gene. The CDR3 totals 15 residues.

This clone was counted a single time. The J gene is TRBJ1-1, the V gene TRBV27, with D possibly TRBD1 on 5 matching bases. Trimming cost V 2 bases and J 4 bases, with 8 bases left between them. This CDR3 has 13 residues. CDR1 is MNHEY, CDR2 SMNVEV, per germline (reference sequence). The CDR3 bases are TGTGCCAGCAGTTTAGGGGGAGTCACTGAAGCTTTCTTT. Translation: CASSLGGVTEAFF.

The chain joins TRBV30 to TRBJ1-4, with 7 nucleotides matching TRBD1. V lost 4 bases and J lost 5; bases outside the gene matches: 7. The CDR3 length is 14 residues. Germline assignment: CDR1 GTSNPN and CDR2 SVGIG (reference sequence). The CDR3 DNA follows: TGTGCCTGGAACAGACAGGGCGGGAATGAAAAACTGTTTTTT. This codes for CAWNRQGGNEKLFF. Supplemented by reference TRBV30 and TRBJ1-4, the full variable domain reads SQTIHQWPATLVQPVGSPLSLECTVEGTSNPNLYWYRQAAGRGLQLLFYSVGIGQISSEVPQNLSASRPQDRQFILSSKKLLLSDSGFYLCAWNRQGGNEKLFFGSGTQLSVL.

J is TRBJ2-1 and V is TRBV27; 10 nucleotides align to TRBD2. V lost 0 bases, J lost 6 bases, and 5 bases stayed unmatched. The CDR3 totals 16 residues. Germline-derived CDR1 and CDR2 are MNHEY and SMNVEV (reference sequence). CDR3 sequence (DNA): TGTGCCAGCAGTTTATCGATACTAGCGGGGTTCAATGAGCAGTTCTTC. Translation: CASSLSILAGFNEQFF.

This clone was seen a single time. This sequence joins TRBV27 and TRBJ1-2, with 7 nucleotides matching TRBD1. With 4 bases clipped from V and 6 bases from J, the junction kept 5 bases outside the gene matches. This CDR3 is built from 13 residues. Germline CDR1 MNHEY, CDR2 SMNVEV (reference sequence). The CDR3 bases are TGTGCCAGCAGTTATGGAGGGGGCGATGGCTACACCTTC. This encodes CASSYGGGDGYTF.